These 16 T cell receptor beta chains were sequenced from one sample in a study of cytomegalovirus exposure and HLA in healthy donors. With 60 Vbeta and 13 Jbeta primers, the PCR was carried out. The data were produced by immunoSEQ multiplex PCR, yet TCRdb's version contains in-frame clones alone and is incomplete. The sample has about 160,000 clones; around 72% are singletons. Material for sequencing was PBMCs. All receptors derive from a female donor in good health and CMV-seronegative.

J is TRBJ1-1 and V is TRBV30, with D unclear. Germline V gene data show CDR1 as GTSNPN and CDR2 as SVGIG (reference sequence). The V and J ends lost 4 bases and 1 base respectively, with 7 bases between them. The length of the CDR3 is 12 residues. The CDR3 region has the DNA TGTGCCTGGAACCGCGAGAACACTGAAGCTTTCTTT. It codes for CAWNRENTEAFF.

The gene calls are TRBV28 and TRBJ1-2; 7 nucleotides line up with TRBD1. J lost 8 bases, V lost 1 base, and 7 bases had no gene match. The length of the CDR3 is 14 residues. Germline V gives CDR1 MDHEN, CDR2 SYDVKM. The CDR3 sequence is CASSLYRGGGGYTF. The DNA of the CDR3 is TGTGCCAGCAGTTTATATCGAGGGGGCGGAGGCTACACCTTC.

The J gene is TRBJ1-1, the V gene TRBV6-6; TRBD1 aligns across 7 bases. CDR3 length: 16 residues. Trimming took 5 bases from V and 0 from J; bases not matched to a gene: 9. Germline loops: CDR1 MNHNY, CDR2 SVGAGI (reference sequence). CDR3 in amino acids: CASSLGQPPLNTEAFF. Written as DNA, the CDR3 is TGTGCCAGCAGTCTGGGACAGCCACCTTTGAACACTGAAGCTTTCTTT.

The chain couples TRBV2 to TRBJ2-7; 8 bases line up with TRBD2. The CDR3 extends over 16 amino acids. The germline V gene has CDR1 SNHLY and CDR2 FYNNEI. V gave up 4 bases and J gave up 1 base; unmatched junction bases: 9. CDR3 residues: CASSAPGGLRSYEQYF. In DNA form, the CDR3 reads TGTGCCAGCAGTGCCCCGGGGGGGCTACGATCCTACGAGCAGTACTTC.

The genes are TRBV18 and TRBJ1-2; 9 nucleotides match TRBD1. Looked up from germline, CDR1 is KGHSH and CDR2 is LQKENI. The V and J ends lost 5 bases and 6 bases, in that order; junction bases with no gene match: 4. This CDR3 has 13 residues. CDR3 sequence (DNA): TGTGCCAGCTCAGCCGGACAGGGGAATGGCTACACCTTC. Its protein is CASSAGQGNGYTF.

In DNA form, the CDR3 reads TGCGCCAGCAGCCAAGCCGGTCGGGAGGGCGCATACGAGCAGTACTTC. Encoded protein: CASSQAGREGAYEQYF. The chain has TRBV4-3 and TRBJ2-5; 8 bases agree with TRBD2. The assigned J gene may be wrong: the sequence end matches TRBJ2-7 better. Germline CDR1 reads LGHNA; CDR2 reads YSLEER. This CDR3 comprises 16 residues.

This clone showed up just once. J is TRBJ2-3 and V is TRBV5-1; TRBD2 matches at 12 bases. Trimming cost V 0 bases and J 3 bases; bases outside gene matches: 11. The CDR3 sequence is 19 residues long. Germline V gene sequence: CDR1 SGHRS, CDR2 YFSETQ. CDR3 region: CASSLGLAGGPSRTDTQYF. In DNA form, the CDR3 reads TGCGCCAGCAGCTTGGGGCTAGCGGGGGGGCCGAGTAGGACAGATACGCAGTATTTT.

V gene TRBV7-2 combines with J gene TRBJ2-1; 8 bases are shared with TRBD2. The CDR3 runs 15 residues. Looked up from germline, CDR1 is SGHTA and CDR2 is FQGNSA. The ends lost 5 bases at V and 1 base at J; junction bases unmatched: 4. The CDR3 protein is CASSVSGASYNEQFF. CDR3 nucleotides: TGTGCCAGCAGCGTTAGCGGGGCGTCCTACAATGAGCAGTTCTTC.

This clone was seen only a few times. The chain links TRBV4-1 to TRBJ2-4; 10 bases map to TRBD2. Germline V lookup: CDR1 MGHRA, CDR2 YSYEKL. V trimming: 2 bases; J trimming: 1 base; junction bases outside the gene matches: 5. The CDR3 contains 17 residues. This chain's CDR3 is CASSQPLAGVAKNIQYF. CDR3 DNA: TGCGCCAGCAGCCAACCTCTAGCGGGAGTGGCCAAAAACATTCAGTACTTC.

The rearrangement uses TRBV18 and TRBJ1-2; TRBD1 aligns across 9 bases. Germline V gives CDR1 KGHSH, CDR2 LQKENI. The CDR3 sequence is 13 residues long. V shed 2 bases and J 8 bases; nucleotides not matched to a gene: 3. This CDR3 is CASSPGTGIGYTF. The CDR3 bases are TGTGCCAGCTCACCAGGGACAGGGATCGGCTACACCTTC.

CDR3 nucleotide sequence: TGTGCCAGCAGTTTAACAGAGTTCTTC. Translating gives CASSLTEFF. The chain couples TRBV7-4 to TRBJ2-1, with unresolved D. The V end lost 6 bases, the J end lost 14 bases, and 8 bases lay between the germline ends. Germline CDR1 SGHVT, CDR2 SQSDAQ. The CDR3 runs 9 residues.

V gene TRBV4-2 combines with J gene TRBJ2-1; 13 nucleotides agree with TRBD2. Germline-derived CDR1 and CDR2 are LGHNA and YNFKEQ. CDR3 length: 16 amino acids. V was clipped by 3 bases and J by 5 bases; unmatched bases: 4. The DNA of the CDR3 is TGTGCCAGCAGCCAGGCCGGGACTAGCGGGGACAATGAGCAGTTCTTC. Protein product: CASSQAGTSGDNEQFF.

The chain carries TRBV15 and TRBJ1-1, with a possible D match to TRBD1 (5 bases). The CDR3 is 13 residues long. Germline V lookup: CDR1 LNHNV, CDR2 YYDKDF (reference sequence). Trimming removed 0 bases from V and 10 bases from J, with 12 bases in between. For the CDR3, the DNA is TGTGCCACCAGCAGAGATAGGACACCGGTAGCTTTCTTT. Translation: CATSRDRTPVAFF.

The chain is built from TRBV2 and TRBJ1-4; weak D call: TRBD1 (6 bases). Trimming removed 6 bases at V and 5 bases at J, with 7 bases between. From germline, CDR1 is SNHLY and CDR2 FYNNEI. The CDR3 consists of 12 residues. CDR3 sequence reads: CASSGTNEKLFF. The CDR3 DNA follows: TGTGCCAGCAGCGGGACAAATGAAAAACTGTTTTTT. The full variable domain, with the rest looked up from reference TRBV2 and TRBJ1-4, is EPEVTQTPSHQVTQMGQEVILRCVPISNHLYFYWYRQILGQKVEFLVSFYNNEISEKSEIFDDQFSVERPDGSNFTLKIRSTKLEDSAMYFCASSGTNEKLFFGSGTQLSVL.

The chain is built from TRBV19 and TRBJ1-1, with TRBD1 matching over 8 bases. With 7 bases clipped from V and 0 bases from J, the junction kept 4 bases outside the gene matches. The V gene's germline CDR1 is LNHDA and CDR2 SQIVND (reference sequence). CDR3 size: 14 residues. CDR3 sequence: CASKGTGMNTEAFF. The CDR3 DNA is TGTGCCAGTAAAGGGACAGGCATGAACACTGAAGCTTTCTTT.

The sample holds a few counts of this clone. This sequence joins TRBV2 and TRBJ1-1, with a weak D call TRBD1 (6 bases). The CDR3 has 14 amino acids. In germline, CDR1 is SNHLY, CDR2 FYNNEI. V was trimmed by 6 bases and J by 1 base, leaving 12 bases between them. In DNA form, the CDR3 reads TGTGCCAGCAGCCTACAGGGACGGAACACTGAAGCTTTCTTT. Translated, it gives CASSLQGRNTEAFF.